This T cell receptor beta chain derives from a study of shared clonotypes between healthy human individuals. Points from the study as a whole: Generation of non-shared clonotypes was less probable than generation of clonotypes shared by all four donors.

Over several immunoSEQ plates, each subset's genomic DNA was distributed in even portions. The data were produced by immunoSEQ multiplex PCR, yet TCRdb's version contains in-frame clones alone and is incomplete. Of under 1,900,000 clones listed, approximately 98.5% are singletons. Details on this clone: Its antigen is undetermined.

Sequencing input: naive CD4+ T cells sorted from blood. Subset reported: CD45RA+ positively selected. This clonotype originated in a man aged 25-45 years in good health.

CDR3 in amino acids: CASRINLNYEQYF. The CDR3 nucleotides are TGCGCCAGCAGGATTAACTTAAACTACGAGCAGTACTTC. The genes are TRBV5-1 and TRBJ2-7; D gene ambiguous. The germline V and J ends were trimmed by 5 bases and 3 bases, with 12 bases remaining between them. CDR1 is SGHRS and CDR2 is YFSETQ in the germline V gene. The CDR3 has 13 residues.